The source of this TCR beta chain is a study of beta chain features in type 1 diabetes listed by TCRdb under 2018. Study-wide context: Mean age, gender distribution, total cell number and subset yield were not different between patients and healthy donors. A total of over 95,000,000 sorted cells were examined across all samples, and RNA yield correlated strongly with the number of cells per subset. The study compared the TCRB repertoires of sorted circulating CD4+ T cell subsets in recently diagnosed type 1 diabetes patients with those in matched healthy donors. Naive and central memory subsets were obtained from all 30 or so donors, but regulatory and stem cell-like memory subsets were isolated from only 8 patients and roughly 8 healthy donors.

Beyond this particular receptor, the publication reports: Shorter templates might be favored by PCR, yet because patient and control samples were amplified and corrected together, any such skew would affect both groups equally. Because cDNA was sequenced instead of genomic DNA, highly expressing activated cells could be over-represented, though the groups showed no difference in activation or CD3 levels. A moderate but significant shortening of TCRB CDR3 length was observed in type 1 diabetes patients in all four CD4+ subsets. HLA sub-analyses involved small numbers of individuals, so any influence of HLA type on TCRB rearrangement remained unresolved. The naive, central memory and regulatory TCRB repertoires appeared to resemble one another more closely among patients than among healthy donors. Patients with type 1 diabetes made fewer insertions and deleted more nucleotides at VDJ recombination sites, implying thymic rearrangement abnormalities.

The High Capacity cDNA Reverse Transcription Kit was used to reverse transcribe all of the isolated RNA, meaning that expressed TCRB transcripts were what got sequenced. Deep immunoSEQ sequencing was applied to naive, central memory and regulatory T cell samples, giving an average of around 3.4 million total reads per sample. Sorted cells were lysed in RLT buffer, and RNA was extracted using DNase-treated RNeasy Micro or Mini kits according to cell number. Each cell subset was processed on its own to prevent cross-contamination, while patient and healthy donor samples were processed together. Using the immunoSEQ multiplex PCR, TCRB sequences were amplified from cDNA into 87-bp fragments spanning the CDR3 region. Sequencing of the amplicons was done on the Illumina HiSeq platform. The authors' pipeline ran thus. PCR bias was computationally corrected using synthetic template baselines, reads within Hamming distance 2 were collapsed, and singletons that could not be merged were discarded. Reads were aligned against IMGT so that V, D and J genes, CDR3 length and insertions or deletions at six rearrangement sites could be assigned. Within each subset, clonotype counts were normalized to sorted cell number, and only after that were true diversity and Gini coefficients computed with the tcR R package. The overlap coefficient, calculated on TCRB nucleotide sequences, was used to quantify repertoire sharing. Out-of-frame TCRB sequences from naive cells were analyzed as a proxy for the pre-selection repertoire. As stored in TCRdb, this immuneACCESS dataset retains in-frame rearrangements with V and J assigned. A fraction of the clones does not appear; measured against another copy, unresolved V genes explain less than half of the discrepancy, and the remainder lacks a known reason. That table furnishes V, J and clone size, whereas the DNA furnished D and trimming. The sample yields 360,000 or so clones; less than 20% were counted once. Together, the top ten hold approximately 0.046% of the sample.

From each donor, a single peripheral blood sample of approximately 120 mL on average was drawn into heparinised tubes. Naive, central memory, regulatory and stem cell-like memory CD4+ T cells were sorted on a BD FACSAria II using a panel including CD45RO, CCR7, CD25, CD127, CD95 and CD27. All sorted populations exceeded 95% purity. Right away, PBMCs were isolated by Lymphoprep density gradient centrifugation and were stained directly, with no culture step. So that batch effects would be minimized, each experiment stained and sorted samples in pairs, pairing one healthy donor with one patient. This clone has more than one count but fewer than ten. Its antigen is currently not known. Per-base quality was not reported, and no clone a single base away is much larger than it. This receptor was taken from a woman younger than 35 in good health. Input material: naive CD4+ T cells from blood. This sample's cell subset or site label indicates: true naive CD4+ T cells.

The nucleotides read TGCAGCGTTGAAGACGGGAGGGGGACTAGCGGGAGGGCGGAGACCCAGTACTTC. It specifies CSVEDGRGTSGRAETQYF. Recombination joined TRBV29-1 with TRBJ2-5, with 16 middle bases fitting TRBD2. In the germline V gene, CDR1 corresponds to SQVTM and CDR2 to ANQGSEA. For this chain, trimming is 0 bases at the V end and 5 bases at the J end, and the number of junction bases without a gene match is 9. Taken from cysteine to phenylalanine, the CDR3 has 18 residues. Left in the record is the CDR3 DNA by itself, 54 bases read in frame from the first base.